Presented here are 9 T cell receptor beta chains from one specimen sequenced in a study of OX40 agonist ivuxolimab in advanced cancers. TCRdb keeps only in-frame clones here, not all; method: immunoSEQ multiplex PCR. The data hold about 110,000 clones, with roughly 90% observed a single time. The input for sequencing was CD4+ or CD8+ T cells sorted from blood, taken in a trial of the OX40 agonist ivuxolimab. These TCRs come from an adult with an advanced solid tumor such as melanoma, head and neck, liver or kidney cancer.

The chain combines TRBV7-2 with TRBJ2-3; TRBD1 matches at 10 bases. V gave up 1 base and J gave up 5 bases; unmatched junction bases: 0. This CDR3 has 14 amino acids. The germline V gene encodes CDR1 SGHTA and CDR2 FQGNSA. Written as DNA, the CDR3 is TGTGCCAGCAGCTTAGGGACAGGGGGAGATACGCAGTATTTT. As protein: CASSLGTGGDTQYF.

The chain has TRBV6-6 and TRBJ2-7, with 9 positions matching TRBD1. V dropped 6 bases and J dropped 5; count of bases not matched to a gene: 2. The germline CDR1 and CDR2 sequences are MNHNY and SVGAGI (reference sequence). This CDR3 is 12 amino acids long. The CDR3 sequence: CASRQGADEQYF. The CDR3 coding sequence is TGTGCCAGCAGACAGGGGGCCGACGAGCAGTACTTC.

The V gene is TRBV7-2, the J gene TRBJ1-2; D not resolved. The CDR3 is made up of 13 amino acids. V shed 1 base and J shed 7 bases, with 10 bases lying between them. Germline V gives CDR1 SGHTA, CDR2 FQGNSA. The CDR3 DNA is TGTGCCAGCAGCTTAGACTCGGAGGGTGGCTACACCTTC. It codes for CASSLDSEGGYTF.

J is TRBJ2-2 and V is TRBV12-5; TRBD1 agrees at 8 bases. This CDR3 comprises 21 residues. Germline V gene data show CDR1 as LGHNT and CDR2 as FRNRAP. Trimming cost V 1 base and J 0 bases; bases outside gene matches: 16. In nucleotides, the CDR3 is TGTGCTAGTGGTTTGGGACACCCCGGAAAGACAGGGGTCCCGAACACCGGGGAGCTGTTTTTT. It specifies CASGLGHPGKTGVPNTGELFF.

This clone was observed a single time. The rearrangement links TRBV7-2 to TRBJ2-7, with D perhaps being TRBD1 or TRBD2 (5 bases each). The germline V and J ends were trimmed by 4 bases and 3 bases, with 13 bases remaining between them. The CDR3 sequence is 14 residues long. Germline V gene data show CDR1 as SGHTA and CDR2 as FQGNSA. The CDR3 sequence: CASSSQGPNYEQYF. CDR3 nucleotides: TGTGCCAGCAGCTCCCAGGGACCGAACTACGAGCAGTACTTC.

This clone has only a few counts. The J gene is TRBJ1-5, the V gene TRBV19; no firm D call. V dropped 5 bases and J dropped 9 bases, with 14 bases sitting between them. The CDR3 is made up of 13 amino acids. Looked up from germline, CDR1 is LNHDA and CDR2 is SQIVND (reference sequence). The CDR3: CASSGTVNWPQHF. CDR3 DNA: TGTGCCAGTAGTGGAACAGTCAACTGGCCCCAGCATTTT.

As for this clone: The same CDR3 arises from other DNA sequences in this sample as well. The chain links TRBV6-5 to TRBJ1-2; 11 nucleotides match TRBD1. This CDR3 region has 16 residues. V shed 2 bases, J shed 5 bases, and the junction held 7 bases outside the gene matches. Germline V gives CDR1 MNHEY, CDR2 SVGAGI. The CDR3 spells CASSYTRTGGTYGYTF. DNA of the CDR3: TGTGCCAGCAGTTACACTCGGACAGGGGGCACTTATGGCTACACCTTC.

This sequence joins TRBV5-4 and TRBJ2-1; 12 bases map to TRBD2. There are 14 residues in the CDR3. Trimming cost V 6 bases and J 5 bases; bases outside gene matches: 3. Germline V gene data show CDR1 as SGHNT and CDR2 as YYREEE (reference sequence). This chain's CDR3 is CASTRLAGDNEQFF. The CDR3, as DNA: TGTGCCAGCACCAGACTAGCGGGGGACAATGAGCAGTTCTTC.

The V call is TRBV4-2, the J call TRBJ1-3; no firm D call. Germline assignment: CDR1 LGHNA and CDR2 YNFKEQ. V lost 3 bases, J lost 0 bases, and 18 bases lay in between. CDR3 length equals 18 residues. CDR3 sequence (DNA): TGTGCCAGCAGCCAGGATTCCAGGCTGGCGGGCTCTGGAAACACCATATATTTT. As protein: CASSQDSRLAGSGNTIYF.